The clone carrying this T cell receptor (beta chain) was seen more than once but under ten times. This CDR3 comprises 16 residues. The V gene end was trimmed by 3 bases and the J gene end by 10 bases; junction bases not matched to a gene: 10. Germline-derived CDR1 and CDR2 are MNHEY and SMNVEV (reference sequence). The data originate from a study of blood T cells in healthy people across ages. Sample-barcoded 5' priming and a J-beta primer mix drove a second PCR of about 6 to 11 cycles. Using its own MiXCR run on the 5' RACE reads, TCRdb lists one record per CDR3 protein. The table lists hundreds of thousands of distinct CDR3 sequences, about 44% of them singletons.

This receptor was taken from a man aged 30 to 39 in good health. This chain connects TRBV27 to TRBJ2-1; 12 positions match TRBD2. Source material: blood. This chain's CDR3 is CASSFPGLAGRGEQFF. The CDR3 DNA reads as TGTGCCAGCAGTTTCCCGGGACTAGCGGGCCGGGGGGAGCAGTTCTTC.